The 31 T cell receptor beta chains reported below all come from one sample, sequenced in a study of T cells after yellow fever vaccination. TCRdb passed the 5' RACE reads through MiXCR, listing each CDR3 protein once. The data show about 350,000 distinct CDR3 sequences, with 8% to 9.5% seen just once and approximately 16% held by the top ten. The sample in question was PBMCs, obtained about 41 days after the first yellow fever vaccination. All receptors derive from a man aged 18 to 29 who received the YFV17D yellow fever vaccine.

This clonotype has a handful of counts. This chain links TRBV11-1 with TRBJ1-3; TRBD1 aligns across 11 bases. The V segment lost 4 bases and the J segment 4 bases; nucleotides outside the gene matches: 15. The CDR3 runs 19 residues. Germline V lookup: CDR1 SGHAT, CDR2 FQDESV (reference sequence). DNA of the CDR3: TGTGCCAGCAGCTCATTTAAGCGGACAGGGGGCTTCTTCGGAAACACCATATATTTT. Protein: CASSSFKRTGGFFGNTIYF.

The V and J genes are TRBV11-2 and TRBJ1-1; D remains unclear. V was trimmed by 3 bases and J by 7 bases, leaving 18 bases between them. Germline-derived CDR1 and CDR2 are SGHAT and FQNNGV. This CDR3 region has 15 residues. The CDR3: CASSLSGRGRGEAFF. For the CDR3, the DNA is TGTGCCAGCAGCTTGAGTGGAAGAGGACGGGGTGAAGCTTTCTTT.

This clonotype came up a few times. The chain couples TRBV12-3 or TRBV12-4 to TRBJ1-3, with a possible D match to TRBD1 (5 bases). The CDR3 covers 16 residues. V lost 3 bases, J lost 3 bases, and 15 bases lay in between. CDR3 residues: CASSLEVGRYGNTIYF. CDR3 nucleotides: TGTGCCAGCAGTTTGGAGGTGGGGCGTTATGGAAACACCATATATTTT.

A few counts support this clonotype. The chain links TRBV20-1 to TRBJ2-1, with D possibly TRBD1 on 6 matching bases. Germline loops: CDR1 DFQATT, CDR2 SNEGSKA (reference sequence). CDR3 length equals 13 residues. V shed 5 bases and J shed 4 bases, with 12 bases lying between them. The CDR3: CSAYRVGYNEQFF. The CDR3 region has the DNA TGCAGTGCTTACAGGGTGGGTTACAATGAGCAGTTCTTC.

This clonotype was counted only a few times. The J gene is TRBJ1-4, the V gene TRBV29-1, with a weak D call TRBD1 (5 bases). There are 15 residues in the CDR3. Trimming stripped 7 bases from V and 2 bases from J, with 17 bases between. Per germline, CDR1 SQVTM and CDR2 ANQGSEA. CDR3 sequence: CSAEQGTVTNEKLFF. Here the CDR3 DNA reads TGCAGCGCCGAGCAGGGAACGGTGACTAATGAAAAACTGTTTTTT. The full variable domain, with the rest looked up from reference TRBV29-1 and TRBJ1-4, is SAVISQKPSRDICQRGTSLTIQCQVDSQVTMMFWYRQQPGQSLTLIATANQGSEATYESGFVIDKFPISRPNLTFSTLTVSNMSPEDSSIYLCSAEQGTVTNEKLFFGSGTQLSVL.

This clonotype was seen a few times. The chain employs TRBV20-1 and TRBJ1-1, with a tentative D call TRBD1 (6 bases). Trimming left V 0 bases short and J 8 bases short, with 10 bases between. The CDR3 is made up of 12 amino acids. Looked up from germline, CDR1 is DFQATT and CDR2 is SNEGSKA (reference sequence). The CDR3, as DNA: TGCAGTGCTAGAGATTTCGGGACAGAAGCTTTCTTT. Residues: CSARDFGTEAFF.

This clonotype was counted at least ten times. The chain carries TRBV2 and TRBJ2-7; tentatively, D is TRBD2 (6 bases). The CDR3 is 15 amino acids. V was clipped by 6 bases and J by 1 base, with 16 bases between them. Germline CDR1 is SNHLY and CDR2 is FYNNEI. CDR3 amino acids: CASSAGPWGSYEQYF. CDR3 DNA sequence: TGTGCCAGCAGCGCGGGACCGTGGGGTTCCTACGAGCAGTACTTC.

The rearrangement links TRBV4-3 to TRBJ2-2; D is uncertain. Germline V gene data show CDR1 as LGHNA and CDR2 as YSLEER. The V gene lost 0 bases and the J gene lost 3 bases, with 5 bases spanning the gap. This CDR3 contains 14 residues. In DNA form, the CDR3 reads TGCGCCAGCAGCCAAGATACCTACACCGGGGAGCTGTTTTTT. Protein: CASSQDTYTGELFF.

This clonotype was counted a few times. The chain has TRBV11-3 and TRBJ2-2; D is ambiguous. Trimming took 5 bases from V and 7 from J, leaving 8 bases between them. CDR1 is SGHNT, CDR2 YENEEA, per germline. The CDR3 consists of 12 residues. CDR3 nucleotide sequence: TGTGCCAGCAGCAAGTACGGCGGGGAGCTGTTTTTT. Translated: CASSKYGGELFF.

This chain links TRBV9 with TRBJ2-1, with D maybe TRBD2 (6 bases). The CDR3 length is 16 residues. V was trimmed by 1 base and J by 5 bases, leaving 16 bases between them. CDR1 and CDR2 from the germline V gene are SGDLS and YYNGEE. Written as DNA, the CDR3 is TGTGCCAGCAGCGTAATTTCCCTAGCGCGGAACAATGAGCAGTTCTTC. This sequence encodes CASSVISLARNNEQFF.

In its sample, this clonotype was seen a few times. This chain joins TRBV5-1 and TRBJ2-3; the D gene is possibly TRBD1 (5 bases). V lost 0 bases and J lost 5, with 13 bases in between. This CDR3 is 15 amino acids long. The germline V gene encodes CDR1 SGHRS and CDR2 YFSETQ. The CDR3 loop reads CASSLGPRGIDTQYF. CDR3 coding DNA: TGCGCCAGCAGCTTGGGGCCTAGGGGTATAGATACGCAGTATTTT.

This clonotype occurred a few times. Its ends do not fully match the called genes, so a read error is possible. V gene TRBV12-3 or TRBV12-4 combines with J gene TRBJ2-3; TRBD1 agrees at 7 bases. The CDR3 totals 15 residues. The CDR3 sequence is CASSADRAGTYTQYF. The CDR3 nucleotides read TGTGCCAGCAGTGCCGACAGGGCGGGCACATATACGCAGTATTTT.

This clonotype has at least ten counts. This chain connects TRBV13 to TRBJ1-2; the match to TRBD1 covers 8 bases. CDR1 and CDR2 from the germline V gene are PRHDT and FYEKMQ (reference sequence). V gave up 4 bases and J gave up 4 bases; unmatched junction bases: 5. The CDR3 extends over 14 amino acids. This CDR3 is CASSSLGQAYGYTF. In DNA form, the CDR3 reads TGTGCCAGCAGCTCTTTGGGACAGGCCTATGGCTACACCTTC.

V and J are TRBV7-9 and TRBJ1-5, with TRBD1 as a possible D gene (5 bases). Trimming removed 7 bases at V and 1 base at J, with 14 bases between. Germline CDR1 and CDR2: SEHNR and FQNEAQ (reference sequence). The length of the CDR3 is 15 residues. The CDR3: CASTSGAESNQPQHF. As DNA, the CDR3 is TGTGCCAGCACCAGCGGGGCAGAAAGCAATCAGCCCCAGCATTTT.

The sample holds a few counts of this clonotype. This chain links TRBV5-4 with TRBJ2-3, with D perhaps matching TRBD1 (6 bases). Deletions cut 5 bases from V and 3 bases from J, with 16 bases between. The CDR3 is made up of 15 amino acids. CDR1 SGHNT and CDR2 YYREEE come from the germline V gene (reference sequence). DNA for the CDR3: TGTGCCAGCAGTAAAGAGCTACAGGGTACAGATACGCAGTATTTT. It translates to CASSKELQGTDTQYF.

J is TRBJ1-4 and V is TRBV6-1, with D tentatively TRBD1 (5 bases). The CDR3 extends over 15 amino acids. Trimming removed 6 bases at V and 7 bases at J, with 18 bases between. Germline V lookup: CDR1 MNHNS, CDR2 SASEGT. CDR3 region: CASRANRGTSEKLFF. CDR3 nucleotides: TGTGCCAGCAGAGCGAATAGGGGCACAAGTGAAAAACTGTTTTTT.

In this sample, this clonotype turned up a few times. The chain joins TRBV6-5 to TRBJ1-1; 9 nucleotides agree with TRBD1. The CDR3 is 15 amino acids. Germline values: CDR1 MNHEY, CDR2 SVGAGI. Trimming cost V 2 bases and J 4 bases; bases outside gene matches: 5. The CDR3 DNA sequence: TGTGCCAGCAGTTACCCCGGACAGGGGTTCACTGAAGCTTTCTTT. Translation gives CASSYPGQGFTEAFF.

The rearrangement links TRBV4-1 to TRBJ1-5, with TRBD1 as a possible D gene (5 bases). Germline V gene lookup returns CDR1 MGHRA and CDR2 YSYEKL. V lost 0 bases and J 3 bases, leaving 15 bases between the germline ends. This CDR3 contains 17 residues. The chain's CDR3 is CASSQEEWGLPNQPQHF. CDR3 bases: TGCGCCAGCAGCCAAGAGGAATGGGGACTTCCCAATCAGCCCCAGCATTTT.

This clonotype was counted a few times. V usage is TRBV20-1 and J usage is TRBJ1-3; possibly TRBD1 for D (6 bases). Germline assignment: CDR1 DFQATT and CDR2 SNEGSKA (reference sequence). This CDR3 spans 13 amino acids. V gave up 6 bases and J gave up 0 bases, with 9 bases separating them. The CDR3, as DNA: TGCAGTGCGGGGGCCCACTCTGGAAACACCATATATTTT. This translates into CSAGAHSGNTIYF.

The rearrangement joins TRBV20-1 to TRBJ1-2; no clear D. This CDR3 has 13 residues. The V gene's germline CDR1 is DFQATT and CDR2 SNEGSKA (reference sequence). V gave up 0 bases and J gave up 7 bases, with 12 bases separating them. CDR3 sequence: CSAREPPSSGYTF. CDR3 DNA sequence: TGCAGTGCTAGAGAGCCCCCGTCCTCTGGCTACACCTTC.

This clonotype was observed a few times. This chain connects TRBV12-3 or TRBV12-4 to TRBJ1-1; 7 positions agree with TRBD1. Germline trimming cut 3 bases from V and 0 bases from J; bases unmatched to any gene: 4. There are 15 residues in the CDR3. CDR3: CASSFQGGMNTEAFF. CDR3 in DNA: TGTGCCAGCAGTTTTCAGGGGGGGATGAACACTGAAGCTTTCTTT.

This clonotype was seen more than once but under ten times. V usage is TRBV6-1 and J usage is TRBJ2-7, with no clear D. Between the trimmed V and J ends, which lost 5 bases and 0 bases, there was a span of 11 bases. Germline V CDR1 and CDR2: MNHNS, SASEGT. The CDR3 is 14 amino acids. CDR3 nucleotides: TGTGCCAGCAGTCGAGACACGGACTCCTACGAGCAGTACGTC. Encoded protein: CASSRDTDSYEQYV.

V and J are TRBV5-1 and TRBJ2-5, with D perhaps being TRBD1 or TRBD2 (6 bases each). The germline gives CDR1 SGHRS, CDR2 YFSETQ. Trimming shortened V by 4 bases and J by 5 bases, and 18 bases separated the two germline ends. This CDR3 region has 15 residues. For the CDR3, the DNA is TGCGCCAGCAGCGACGTGCTCGGGGGCTGGGAGACCCAGTACTTC. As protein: CASSDVLGGWETQYF.

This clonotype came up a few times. The CDR3 reads CASLDANKASYNEQFF. The CDR3 DNA reads TGTGCCAGCCTGGATGCAAATAAGGCCTCCTACAATGAGCAGTTCTTC. The chain carries TRBV5-6 and TRBJ2-1; D unclear. This CDR3 is built from 16 residues. Germline CDR1 and CDR2: SGHDT and YYEEEE. V lost 7 bases to trimming and J lost 0 bases, with 17 bases between them.

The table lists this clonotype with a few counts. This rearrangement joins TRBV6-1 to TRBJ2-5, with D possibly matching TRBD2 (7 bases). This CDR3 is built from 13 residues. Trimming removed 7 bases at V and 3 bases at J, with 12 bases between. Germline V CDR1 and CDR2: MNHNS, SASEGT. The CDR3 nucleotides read TGTGCCAGCAAAGGGGGAGGGGAAGAGACCCAGTACTTC. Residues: CASKGGGEETQYF.

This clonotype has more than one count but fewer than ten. For the CDR3, the DNA is TGCAGTGCTAGAGGGGACAGGGGGGTCGAGACCCAGTACTTC. It is translated as CSARGDRGVETQYF. The chain uses TRBV20-1 and TRBJ2-5; 11 positions match TRBD1. With 1 base clipped from V and 5 bases from J, the junction kept 3 bases outside the gene matches. The CDR3 sequence is 14 residues long. Germline CDR1 DFQATT, CDR2 SNEGSKA (reference sequence).

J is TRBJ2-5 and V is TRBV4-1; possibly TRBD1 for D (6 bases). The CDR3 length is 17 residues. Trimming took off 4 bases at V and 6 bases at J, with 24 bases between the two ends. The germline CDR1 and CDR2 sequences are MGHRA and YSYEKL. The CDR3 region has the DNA TGCGCCAGCAGCCCCCGCGGAGCAGCGGACAGTCGGAAGACCCAGTACTTC. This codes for CASSPRGAADSRKTQYF.

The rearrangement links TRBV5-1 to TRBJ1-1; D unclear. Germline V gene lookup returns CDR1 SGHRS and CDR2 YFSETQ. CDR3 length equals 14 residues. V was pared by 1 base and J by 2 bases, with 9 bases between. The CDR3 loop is CASSLMASNTEAFF. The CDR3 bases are TGCGCCAGCAGCTTGATGGCCAGCAACACTGAAGCTTTCTTT.

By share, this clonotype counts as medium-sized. CDR3: CASSYYPGRGTEAFF. The CDR3, as DNA: TGTGCCAGCAGTTACTACCCCGGTCGGGGCACTGAAGCTTTCTTT. This sequence joins TRBV6-5 and TRBJ1-1; D gene unclear. Deletions cut 1 base from V and 4 bases from J, with 13 bases between. The CDR3 contains 15 residues. CDR1 and CDR2 (germline): MNHEY, SVGAGI.

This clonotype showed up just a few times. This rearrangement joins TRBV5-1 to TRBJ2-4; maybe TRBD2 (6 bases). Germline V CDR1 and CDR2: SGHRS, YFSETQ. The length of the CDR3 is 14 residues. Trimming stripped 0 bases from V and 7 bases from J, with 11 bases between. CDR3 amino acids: CASSLVPGRNIQYF. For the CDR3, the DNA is TGCGCCAGCAGCTTGGTTCCAGGGAGGAACATTCAGTACTTC.

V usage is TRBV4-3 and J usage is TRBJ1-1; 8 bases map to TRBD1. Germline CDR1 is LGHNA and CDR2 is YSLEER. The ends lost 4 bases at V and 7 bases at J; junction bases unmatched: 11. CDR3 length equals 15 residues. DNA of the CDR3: TGCGCCAGCAGCCTTATCGACAGGGGAGTGGGTGAAGCTTTCTTT. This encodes CASSLIDRGVGEAFF.